A single sample gave rise to the 29 T cell receptor beta chains below, sequenced in a study of OX40 agonist ivuxolimab in advanced cancers. Sequencing was performed with immunoSEQ multiplex PCR; in TCRdb, only in-frame clones are kept and a portion is missing. The sample has approximately 58,000 clones, over 70% seen once. Material: CD4+ or CD8+ T cells sorted from blood, obtained in a trial of the OX40 agonist ivuxolimab. The receptors were sampled from an adult with an advanced solid tumor such as melanoma, head and neck, liver or kidney cancer.

V is TRBV5-1 and J is TRBJ2-7; 7 nucleotides align to TRBD1. The V segment lost 4 bases and the J segment 7 bases; nucleotides outside the gene matches: 8. Germline lookup yields CDR1 SGHRS and CDR2 YFSETQ. The CDR3 consists of 13 residues. CDR3 sequence (DNA): TGCGCCAGCAGCGTCGGGACAGCTCTGGAGCAGTACTTC. It is translated as CASSVGTALEQYF. The entire variable domain, with the rest obtained from reference TRBV5-1 and TRBJ2-7, is as follows: KAGVTQTPRYLIKTRGQQVTLSCSPISGHRSVSWYQQTPGQGLQFLFEYFSETQRNKGNFPGRFSGRQFSNSRSEMNVSTLELGDSALYLCASSVGTALEQYFGPGTRLTVT.

CDR3 in amino acids: CASSFYDEQFF. DNA of the CDR3: TGTGCCAGCAGCTTTTACGATGAGCAGTTCTTC. This chain connects TRBV5-5 to TRBJ2-1; D gene uncertain. V lost 2 bases and J 8 bases, leaving 5 bases between the germline ends. The CDR3 loop spans 11 amino acids. The V gene's germline CDR1 is SGHKS and CDR2 YYEKEE (reference sequence).

This clone was detected a few times. V gene TRBV29-1 combines with J gene TRBJ1-1, with 8 bases fitting TRBD1. The J segment lost 3 bases and the V segment lost 4 bases, leaving 4 bases of the junction unmatched. Per the germline V gene, CDR1 is SQVTM and CDR2 is ANQGSEA. This CDR3 spans 13 amino acids. In DNA form, the CDR3 reads TGCAGCGTTGCTGGACAGGGCTACACTGAAGCTTTCTTT. Protein product: CSVAGQGYTEAFF.

The chain is built from TRBV5-3 and TRBJ2-7, with D possibly TRBD1 on 6 matching bases. Being an ORF, TRBV5-3 has a function that is uncertain. The V gene lost 4 bases and the J gene lost 1 base, with 18 bases spanning the gap. The CDR3 consists of 16 residues. CDR3 DNA: TGTGCCAGAAGCACCCTACAGGGCAATCCTTCCTACGAGCAGTACTTC. Its translation is CARSTLQGNPSYEQYF.

CDR3 bases: TGTGCCAGTAGTATAGAGACGGGGCCGACCGAGACCCAGTACTTC. Translating it yields CASSIETGPTETQYF. The V and J genes are TRBV19 and TRBJ2-5, with D perhaps assigned TRBD1 or TRBD2 (5 bases each). The CDR3 length is 15 residues. Trimming left V 0 bases short and J 5 bases short, with 13 bases between. Germline values: CDR1 LNHDA, CDR2 SQIVND (reference sequence).

The V call is TRBV4-1, the J call TRBJ2-2; 7 bases are shared with TRBD1. The length of the CDR3 is 17 residues. CDR1 is MGHRA, CDR2 YSYEKL, per germline. The junction had 11 bases not matched to a gene; V was cut back by 1 base and J by 6 bases. CDR3 DNA: TGCGCCAGCAGCCAAGTGACACGACAGGGTTTGGCCGGGGAGCTGTTTTTT. Translating gives CASSQVTRQGLAGELFF.

The chain employs TRBV6-6 and TRBJ2-7; TRBD2 aligns across 8 bases. J gave up 3 bases and V 2 bases, and 6 bases lay outside the gene matches. The CDR3 has 15 amino acids. Germline loops: CDR1 MNHNY, CDR2 SVGAGI (reference sequence). CDR3 coding DNA: TGTGCCAGCAGTTACGTCGCGGGAGGCCACTACGAGCAGTACTTC. Translation: CASSYVAGGHYEQYF.

CDR3 residues: CASTRVTGSNQPQHF. Written as DNA, the CDR3 is TGTGCCAGCACGCGGGTTACAGGTAGCAATCAGCCCCAGCATTTT. This chain joins TRBV18 and TRBJ1-5; tentatively, D is TRBD1 (5 bases). From germline, CDR1 is KGHSH and CDR2 LQKENI. The germline V and J ends were trimmed by 8 bases and 0 bases, with 14 bases remaining between them. There are 15 residues in the CDR3.

This sequence joins TRBV19 and TRBJ1-1; maybe TRBD1 (5 bases). The CDR3 length is 14 residues. CDR1 LNHDA and CDR2 SQIVND come from the germline V gene (reference sequence). V was pared by 3 bases and J by 0 bases, with 8 bases between. CDR3 in DNA: TGTGCCAGTAGTATGCAGGGCTTGAACACTGAAGCTTTCTTT. Translated: CASSMQGLNTEAFF.

V and J are TRBV19 and TRBJ2-7; D perhaps matches TRBD2 (5 bases). The CDR3 runs 13 residues. V was trimmed by 3 bases and J by 5 bases, leaving 11 bases between them. CDR1 and CDR2 from the germline V gene are LNHDA and SQIVND (reference sequence). CDR3 DNA sequence: TGTGCCAGTAGTATGGGGAGTTTCCACGAGCAGTACTTC. It translates to CASSMGSFHEQYF.

The CDR3 region has the DNA TGCGCCAGCAGGTGGGGCCAAAACACCGGGGAGCTGTTTTTT. This translates into CASRWGQNTGELFF. The chain links TRBV5-1 to TRBJ2-2, with D perhaps matching TRBD1 (5 bases). The V gene's germline CDR1 is SGHRS and CDR2 YFSETQ. The V gene lost 5 bases and the J gene lost 2 bases, with 10 bases spanning the gap. CDR3 length equals 14 residues.

The chain joins TRBV6-5 to TRBJ1-1, with 7 nucleotides matching TRBD1. The CDR3 is 14 residues long. CDR1 MNHEY and CDR2 SVGAGI come from the germline V gene. Trimming cost V 5 bases and J 1 base; bases outside gene matches: 4. The DNA for the CDR3 is TGTGCCAGCAGTACGGGACAGCCGAACACTGAAGCTTTCTTT. Its protein is CASSTGQPNTEAFF.

V and J are TRBV19 and TRBJ1-5; D might be TRBD1 (6 bases). V lost 6 bases, J lost 3 bases, and 12 bases lay in between. The CDR3 extends over 14 amino acids. From germline, CDR1 is LNHDA and CDR2 SQIVND (reference sequence). The CDR3 here is CASRGGPTNQPQHF. DNA of the CDR3: TGTGCCAGTAGGGGGGGGCCGACCAATCAGCCCCAGCATTTT.

This chain links TRBV18 with TRBJ1-2, with D unclear. This CDR3 is built from 13 residues. Looked up from germline, CDR1 is KGHSH and CDR2 is LQKENI. Trimming cost V 3 bases and J 4 bases, with 9 bases left between them. The CDR3 region has the DNA TGTGCCAGCTCACCTAACGGCTTCTATGGCTACACCTTC. It codes for CASSPNGFYGYTF.

V usage is TRBV28 and J usage is TRBJ1-1; D is unresolved. The CDR3 spans 13 residues. The V and J ends lost 2 bases and 0 bases respectively, with 4 bases between them. CDR1 and CDR2 from the germline V gene are MDHEN and SYDVKM. The DNA for the CDR3 is TGTGCCAGCAGTTTACAGGTGAACACTGAAGCTTTCTTT. Protein product: CASSLQVNTEAFF.

This rearrangement joins TRBV10-3 to TRBJ2-5, with a weak D call TRBD2 (6 bases). Germline V gene lookup returns CDR1 ENHRY and CDR2 SYGVKD. The V and J ends lost 0 bases and 1 base respectively, with 12 bases between them. This CDR3 comprises 16 residues. The chain's CDR3 is CAISESGSGPQETQYF. The CDR3 DNA reads TGTGCCATCAGTGAGTCCGGGAGTGGCCCCCAAGAGACCCAGTACTTC.

The chain links TRBV30 to TRBJ2-7; D is perhaps TRBD1 (7 bases). The CDR3 spans 13 residues. V gave up 5 bases and J gave up 3 bases, with 14 bases separating them. Germline CDR1 is GTSNPN and CDR2 is SVGIG (reference sequence). The CDR3 nucleotides read TGTGCCTGGGGGGGGACAGTGATCTACGAGCAGTACTTC. Protein product: CAWGGTVIYEQYF.

This clone has only one observation. V gene TRBV2 combines with J gene TRBJ2-1; maybe TRBD2 (6 bases). There are 12 residues in the CDR3. CDR1 and CDR2 (germline): SNHLY, FYNNEI. V was clipped by 4 bases and J by 7 bases, with 8 bases between them. In DNA, the CDR3 is TGTGCCAGCAGTGTTCGGGGGAATGAGCAGTTCTTC. Its translation is CASSVRGNEQFF. The whole variable domain, filled in from reference TRBV2 and TRBJ2-1, reads EPEVTQTPSHQVTQMGQEVILRCVPISNHLYFYWYRQILGQKVEFLVSFYNNEISEKSEIFDDQFSVERPDGSNFTLKIRSTKLEDSAMYFCASSVRGNEQFFGPGTRLTVL.

The gene calls are TRBV30 and TRBJ1-2; unclear D gene. This CDR3 contains 13 residues. CDR1 and CDR2 from the germline V gene are GTSNPN and SVGIG (reference sequence). V lost 3 bases, J lost 5 bases, and 13 bases lay in between. The CDR3 region has the DNA TGTGCCTGGAGCCGACAAGCGGGGTATGGCTACACCTTC. It encodes CAWSRQAGYGYTF.

The rearrangement joins TRBV7-9 to TRBJ2-5; TRBD1 matches at 8 bases. V gave up 4 bases and J gave up 3 bases; unmatched junction bases: 7. The CDR3 sequence is 15 residues long. Germline assignment: CDR1 SEHNR and CDR2 FQNEAQ (reference sequence). The CDR3 spells CASSSRGQGKETQYF. In nucleotides, the CDR3 is TGTGCCAGCAGCTCGAGAGGACAGGGAAAAGAGACCCAGTACTTC.

The chain carries TRBV30 and TRBJ1-2; D not certain. CDR1 is GTSNPN, CDR2 SVGIG, per germline (reference sequence). V lost 0 bases to trimming and J lost 7 bases, with 12 bases between them. The CDR3 sequence is 13 residues long. CDR3 coding DNA: TGTGCCTGGAGTGTTAAGTCAGTCCCTGGCTACACCTTC. Translated, it gives CAWSVKSVPGYTF.

The genes are TRBV10-3 and TRBJ1-4, with D perhaps TRBD1 (5 bases). This CDR3 region has 13 residues. CDR1 and CDR2 from the germline V gene are ENHRY and SYGVKD. Trimming shortened V by 11 bases and J by 5 bases, and 15 bases separated the two germline ends. The CDR3 loop reads CAVSPGINEKLFF. The CDR3 DNA follows: TGTGCCGTATCACCAGGGATCAATGAAAAACTGTTTTTT.

The chain combines TRBV2 with TRBJ1-1; D is uncertain. V was clipped by 3 bases and J by 5 bases, with 13 bases between them. From germline, CDR1 is SNHLY and CDR2 FYNNEI. The CDR3 has 14 residues. Written as DNA, the CDR3 is TGTGCCAGCAGTGAGAGGGCAGGAGAGACTGAAGCTTTCTTT. Protein: CASSERAGETEAFF.

The chain carries TRBV13 and TRBJ1-6, with TRBD1 as a possible D gene (6 bases). Deletions cut 5 bases from V and 6 bases from J, with 11 bases between. CDR1 is PRHDT and CDR2 is FYEKMQ in the germline V gene (reference sequence). The CDR3 loop spans 14 amino acids. The CDR3 DNA sequence: TGTGCCAGCAGCGCGGGACAATCTAATTCACCCCTCCACTTT. This sequence encodes CASSAGQSNSPLHF. The complete variable domain, with remaining parts taken from reference TRBV13 and TRBJ1-6, reads AAGVIQSPRHLIKEKRETATLKCYPIPRHDTVYWYQQGPGQDPQFLISFYEKMQSDKGSIPDRFSAQQFSDYHSELNMSSLELGDSALYFCASSAGQSNSPLHFGNGTRLTVT.

This clone was seen a few times. J is TRBJ2-5 and V is TRBV7-8; 7 positions agree with TRBD1. The CDR3 is 14 residues long. Germline V CDR1 and CDR2: SGHVS, FQNEAQ. J gave up 6 bases and V 4 bases, and 8 bases lay outside the gene matches. The CDR3 region is CASSSRQGSQTQYF. CDR3 coding DNA: TGTGCCAGCAGCTCGAGACAGGGCTCGCAGACCCAGTACTTC.

The chain employs TRBV9 and TRBJ2-2; weak D call: TRBD2 (6 bases). V dropped 0 bases and J dropped 3 bases, with 9 bases sitting between them. The CDR3 is made up of 15 amino acids. The germline V gene has CDR1 SGDLS and CDR2 YYNGEE. Here the CDR3 DNA reads TGTGCCAGCAGCGTAGCGGGAGAGTACACCGGGGAGCTGTTTTTT. It translates to CASSVAGEYTGELFF.

V and J are TRBV5-1 and TRBJ2-7; tentative D call: TRBD1 (6 bases). V lost 4 bases and J 0 bases, leaving 8 bases between the germline ends. CDR1 is SGHRS, CDR2 YFSETQ, per germline. The CDR3 length is 13 residues. The CDR3 region is CASSPDSSYEQYF. The CDR3, as DNA: TGCGCCAGCAGCCCGGACAGCTCCTACGAGCAGTACTTC. The variable domain in full, completed from reference TRBV5-1 and TRBJ2-7, reads KAGVTQTPRYLIKTRGQQVTLSCSPISGHRSVSWYQQTPGQGLQFLFEYFSETQRNKGNFPGRFSGRQFSNSRSEMNVSTLELGDSALYLCASSPDSSYEQYFGPGTRLTVT.

This chain connects TRBV11-2 to TRBJ2-2; 9 bases are shared with TRBD1. The CDR3 is 15 residues long. Germline CDR1 is SGHAT and CDR2 is FQNNGV. The V segment lost 3 bases and the J segment 6 bases; nucleotides outside the gene matches: 5. The CDR3 nucleotides are TGTGCCAGCAGCTTCGGGACAGGGATCGCCGGGGAGCTGTTTTTT. This sequence encodes CASSFGTGIAGELFF.

V and J are TRBV10-1 and TRBJ2-5; unclear D gene. Trimming removed 6 bases at V and 2 bases at J, with 4 bases between. Germline CDR1 and CDR2: WNHNN and SYGVQD (reference sequence). CDR3 length equals 11 residues. DNA of the CDR3: TGCGCCAGCAGAAATCAAGAGACCCAGTACTTC. Protein product: CASRNQETQYF.